This entry lists 25 T cell receptor beta chains sequenced from one sample in a study of blood T cell repertoires in COVID-19. Measured with immunoSEQ multiplex PCR; TCRdb has only the in-frame clones, and not every one. The table has nearly 80,000 clones, around 90% seen once. Material for sequencing was peripheral blood. The receptors here all came from an elderly woman with acute or convalescent COVID-19.

This clone was seen only a few times. The J gene is TRBJ1-2, the V gene TRBV6-5, with 7 positions matching TRBD1. The CDR3 has 13 amino acids. From germline, CDR1 is MNHEY and CDR2 SVGAGI. V dropped 7 bases and J dropped 4; count of bases not matched to a gene: 6. DNA of the CDR3: TGTGCCAGCACACCGGACAGGACCTATGGCTACACCTTC. It encodes CASTPDRTYGYTF.

V gene TRBV3-1 (or the pseudogene TRBV3-2) combines with J gene TRBJ1-3; D gene uncertain. The germline CDR1 and CDR2 sequences are LGHDT and YNNKEL (reference sequence). V dropped 0 bases and J dropped 3 bases, with 9 bases sitting between them. The CDR3 spans 15 residues. The CDR3 region has the DNA TGTGCCAGCAGCCAAGAACGTCAGTTTGGAAACACCATATATTTT. Amino acid sequence: CASSQERQFGNTIYF.

This clone was seen a handful of times. The chain combines TRBV5-6 with TRBJ1-1, with TRBD1 as a possible D gene (5 bases). Trimming pared 1 base from V and 1 base from J, leaving 11 bases between. The CDR3 totals 15 residues. Germline assignment: CDR1 SGHDT and CDR2 YYEEEE. As DNA, the CDR3 is TGTGCCAGCAGCTTGCTCGGGACTGAGAACACTGAAGCTTTCTTT. Translating it yields CASSLLGTENTEAFF.

This clone was detected only a few times. This chain connects TRBV24-1 to TRBJ2-5, with TRBD1 matching 10 bases. CDR1 and CDR2 (germline): KGHDR, SFDVKD. CDR3 length equals 15 residues. With 5 bases clipped from V and 5 bases from J, the junction kept 7 bases outside the gene matches. CDR3 bases: TGTGCCACCAGTGCCCGGGACAGGGGAGGGGAGACCCAGTACTTC. Its translation is CATSARDRGGETQYF.

The rearrangement links TRBV10-3 to TRBJ2-3; TRBD2 agrees at 8 bases. Germline assignment: CDR1 ENHRY and CDR2 SYGVKD. V lost 10 bases, J lost 5 bases, and 5 bases stayed unmatched. The CDR3 spans 12 residues. The CDR3 nucleotides read TGTGCCACCGGGGGGGCGGGAGATACGCAGTATTTT. Encoded protein: CATGGAGDTQYF.

J is TRBJ2-1 and V is TRBV28, with 10 bases identical to TRBD2. CDR1 and CDR2 (germline): MDHEN, SYDVKM. The CDR3 loop spans 17 amino acids. The trim removed 10 bases at V and 4 bases at J, leaving 16 bases unmatched. The CDR3 spells CATDRLAGAMEYNEQFF. The CDR3, as DNA: TGTGCCACCGACCGGCTAGCGGGAGCCATGGAGTACAATGAGCAGTTCTTC.

This chain connects TRBV28 to TRBJ1-6; possible D gene TRBD1, 5 bases. Germline loops: CDR1 MDHEN, CDR2 SYDVKM. V was shortened by 8 bases and J by 4 bases, with 9 bases between the two germline ends. This CDR3 region has 13 residues. CDR3 loop: CASGGRYNSPLHF. The CDR3 coding sequence is TGTGCCAGCGGGGGGAGGTATAATTCACCCCTCCACTTT.

This clone was seen a few times. The chain links TRBV18 to TRBJ2-3; D is undetermined. The V end lost 6 bases, the J end lost 4 bases, and 11 bases lay between the germline ends. Germline CDR1 reads KGHSH; CDR2 reads LQKENI. The CDR3 has 13 residues. The CDR3 region is CASSPRGSDTQYF. For the CDR3, the DNA is TGTGCCAGCTCGCCTAGAGGATCAGATACGCAGTATTTT.

V is TRBV28 and J is TRBJ2-7, with 9 bases matching TRBD2. The V gene's germline CDR1 is MDHEN and CDR2 SYDVKM. The CDR3 is 14 residues long. Germline trimming cut 7 bases from V and 10 bases from J; bases unmatched to any gene: 14. Written as DNA, the CDR3 is TGTGCCAGCAATAAAAGCGGGAGGCCTAAAAATCAGTACTTC. Its protein is CASNKSGRPKNQYF. Using reference TRBV28 and TRBJ2-7 for the parts outside the CDR3, the full variable domain is DVKVTQSSRYLVKRTGEKVFLECVQDMDHENMFWYRQDPGLGLRLIYFSYDVKMKEKGDIPEGYSVSREKKERFSLILESASTNQTSMYLCASNKSGRPKNQYFGPGTRLTVT.

V and J are TRBV6-2 or TRBV6-3 and TRBJ2-7, with 10 positions matching TRBD2. This CDR3 spans 15 amino acids. The V gene end was trimmed by 5 bases and the J gene end by 7 bases; junction bases not matched to a gene: 11. Germline CDR1 MNHEY, CDR2 SVGEGT. The CDR3 reads CASSLSGRRGREQYF. DNA of the CDR3: TGTGCCAGCAGTCTTAGCGGGAGGAGGGGTCGGGAGCAGTACTTC.

The chain uses TRBV28 and TRBJ1-2, with D tentatively TRBD1 (5 bases). Germline assignment: CDR1 MDHEN and CDR2 SYDVKM. Trimming stripped 6 bases from V and 2 bases from J, with 19 bases between. The CDR3 loop spans 16 amino acids. The CDR3 nucleotides are TGTGCCAGCAGGGAGAGTCAGGGCAGGGAAAACTATGGCTACACCTTC. As protein: CASRESQGRENYGYTF.

In this sample, this clone turned up a few times. The genes are TRBV4-2 and TRBJ1-5; 8 bases map to TRBD1. In germline, CDR1 is LGHNA, CDR2 YNFKEQ. V was clipped by 0 bases and J by 6 bases; unmatched bases: 10. This CDR3 contains 17 residues. The CDR3 spells CASSQDGPGTGGQPQHF. CDR3 sequence (DNA): TGTGCCAGCAGCCAAGATGGGCCGGGGACAGGTGGTCAGCCCCAGCATTTT.

The chain joins TRBV11-2 to TRBJ2-1; 8 bases line up with TRBD2. In germline, CDR1 is SGHAT, CDR2 FQNNGV. The length of the CDR3 is 15 residues. With V trimmed by 3 bases and J by 3 bases, 4 bases remained unmatched. CDR3 protein: CASSLLAGFYNEQFF. CDR3 coding DNA: TGTGCCAGCAGCTTGCTAGCGGGCTTCTACAATGAGCAGTTCTTC. Using reference TRBV11-2 and TRBJ2-1 for the parts outside the CDR3, the full variable domain is EAGVAQSPRYKIIEKRQSVAFWCNPISGHATLYWYQQILGQGPKLLIQFQNNGVVDDSQLPKDRFSAERLKGVDSTLKIQPAKLEDSAVYLCASSLLAGFYNEQFFGPGTRLTVL.

The rearrangement uses TRBV5-4 and TRBJ1-2, with D uncertain. With 6 bases removed from V and 5 bases from J, the gap between germline ends came to 17 bases. Germline CDR1 and CDR2: SGHNT and YYREEE (reference sequence). The CDR3 extends over 14 amino acids. The CDR3, as DNA: TGTGCCAGCACCCCCACACGGGGAAATTATGGCTACACCTTC. It translates to CASTPTRGNYGYTF.

V gene TRBV6-5 combines with J gene TRBJ2-7; 7 bases match TRBD1. Germline CDR1 is MNHEY and CDR2 is SVGAGI. V lost 6 bases and J lost 3; bases outside the gene matches: 2. The CDR3 covers 12 residues. Here the CDR3 reads CASSRQGYEQYF. CDR3 nucleotides: TGTGCCAGCAGCCGACAGGGCTACGAGCAGTACTTC.

The chain carries TRBV19 and TRBJ2-1, with D perhaps matching TRBD2 (6 bases). The CDR3 has 15 amino acids. V was cut by 3 bases and J by 4 bases, with 13 bases left in between. Germline CDR1 and CDR2: LNHDA and SQIVND (reference sequence). CDR3 bases: TGTGCCAGTAGTATCAAGGAGGGGAGTTACAATGAGCAGTTCTTC. Encoded protein: CASSIKEGSYNEQFF.

The J gene is TRBJ2-1, the V gene TRBV7-3; tentative D call: TRBD2 (5 bases). The V gene's germline CDR1 is SGHTA and CDR2 FQGTGA. The CDR3 is made up of 14 amino acids. V lost 3 bases and J lost 5, with 11 bases in between. The CDR3 loop is CASSLSSSNNEQFF. The CDR3 DNA is TGTGCCAGCAGCTTGTCTAGCAGTAACAATGAGCAGTTCTTC.

The chain uses TRBV9 and TRBJ2-3; 11 bases map to TRBD2. The trim removed 4 bases at V and 0 bases at J, leaving 4 bases unmatched. The length of the CDR3 is 16 residues. Germline V lookup: CDR1 SGDLS, CDR2 YYNGEE. The CDR3 region is CASSPGLAGSTDTQYF. CDR3 nucleotide sequence: TGTGCCAGCAGCCCCGGACTAGCGGGTAGCACAGATACGCAGTATTTT.

In its sample, this clone was seen once. The V call is TRBV11-2, the J call TRBJ2-2; TRBD2 aligns across 7 bases. The germline V gene has CDR1 SGHAT and CDR2 FQNNGV. With V trimmed by 5 bases and J by 1 base, 4 bases remained unmatched. This CDR3 is built from 15 residues. CDR3 region: CASSKRGLNTGELFF. In DNA, the CDR3 is TGTGCCAGCAGCAAGCGGGGACTGAACACCGGGGAGCTGTTTTTT.

This chain connects TRBV20-1 to TRBJ1-2; 7 nucleotides align to TRBD1. The V gene end was trimmed by 8 bases and the J gene end by 5 bases; junction bases not matched to a gene: 5. This CDR3 region has 11 residues. Germline CDR1 is DFQATT and CDR2 is SNEGSKA (reference sequence). CDR3 protein: CSKTGSYGYTF. DNA for the CDR3: TGCAGTAAGACAGGGTCGTATGGCTACACCTTC.

The J gene is TRBJ1-4, the V gene TRBV2, with D unclear. The CDR3 has 14 amino acids. Trimming cost V 6 bases and J 7 bases, with 15 bases left between them. Germline V gene lookup returns CDR1 SNHLY and CDR2 FYNNEI. The CDR3 DNA reads TGTGCCAGCAGAACAAGGCGGATCGCTGAAAAACTGTTTTTT. Protein product: CASRTRRIAEKLFF. Using reference TRBV2 and TRBJ1-4 for the parts outside the CDR3, the full variable domain is EPEVTQTPSHQVTQMGQEVILRCVPISNHLYFYWYRQILGQKVEFLVSFYNNEISEKSEIFDDQFSVERPDGSNFTLKIRSTKLEDSAMYFCASRTRRIAEKLFFGSGTQLSVL.

V usage is TRBV6-1 and J usage is TRBJ1-6; possible D gene TRBD1, 5 bases. Trimming took off 0 bases at V and 7 bases at J, with 10 bases between the two ends. CDR3 length: 15 residues. The germline V gene encodes CDR1 MNHNS and CDR2 SASEGT. The CDR3 here is CASSEAKGRNSPLHF. The CDR3, as DNA: TGTGCCAGCAGTGAAGCTAAGGGGCGGAATTCACCCCTCCACTTT.

The chain links TRBV6-5 to TRBJ1-6; possibly TRBD1 for D (5 bases). Germline V gene data show CDR1 as MNHEY and CDR2 as SVGAGI. This CDR3 spans 15 amino acids. Trimming left V 6 bases short and J 10 bases short, with 19 bases between. The CDR3 sequence is CASREGRATYSPLHF. DNA of the CDR3: TGTGCCAGCAGGGAGGGACGAGCGACTTACTCACCCCTCCACTTT.

J is TRBJ2-2 and V is TRBV5-1, with TRBD2 identical over 9 bases. The CDR3 is 16 amino acids. The germline gives CDR1 SGHRS, CDR2 YFSETQ. V shed 7 bases and J 7 bases; nucleotides not matched to a gene: 14. Written as DNA, the CDR3 is TGCGCCAGCGGCGTTCCGGGACTAGCTGGACGCGGGGAGCTGTTTTTT. Translation gives CASGVPGLAGRGELFF.

The V call is TRBV5-4, the J call TRBJ2-7; D uncertain. The V end was cut by 4 bases, the J end by 3 bases, with 5 bases between. The CDR3 covers 11 residues. From germline, CDR1 is SGHNT and CDR2 YYREEE (reference sequence). The CDR3 spells CASSNSYEQYF. In DNA form, the CDR3 reads TGTGCCAGCAGCAATAGCTACGAGCAGTACTTC.